This is a list of T cell receptor beta chains from one sample in a study of blood T cell repertoires in COVID-19. TCRdb's copy holds only in-frame clones and misses some; the assay was immunoSEQ multiplex PCR. The table shows tens of thousands of clones, with roughly 79% occurring only once. Sequencing was carried out using peripheral blood. The receptors shown here come from a human donor in a cohort sampled during active COVID-19. CDR3s include the opening cysteine and the closing phenylalanine or tryptophan. A D gene is named only where the DNA matches it firmly. Clone size, where shown, is once, few, many, or a class for clones that have expanded.

size	J	V	D	length	DNA	CDR3
few	TRBJ2-7	TRBV7-2	-	15	TGTGCCAGCAGCCCCGGAGCGAATTTCCCCCGCGAGCAGTACTTC	CASSPGANFPREQYF
-	TRBJ1-1	TRBV29-1	-	14	TGCAGCGTTGAAGATCTGTTCGGGTCCTCGGGGGTAGGCTTT	CSVEDLFGSSGVGF
once	TRBJ2-7	TRBV5-5	-	13	TGTGCCAGCAGCTTTGACAGGACGGGGGAGCAGTACTTC	CASSFDRTGEQYF
-	TRBJ2-3	TRBV6-2/TRBV6-3	TRBD2	16	TGTGCCAGCAGTTTCAAGACTAGCGTAGTAACAGATACGCAGTATTTT	CASSFKTSVVTDTQYF
-	TRBJ2-5	TRBV6-5	TRBD1	12	TGTGCCAGTGACAGGGGTGAGGAGACCCAGTACTTC	CASDRGEETQYF
-	TRBJ2-1	TRBV21-1	-	17	TGTGCCAGCAGCAAAGAGGGACCGGGACTAGCGGACAATGAGCAGTTCTTC	CASSKEGPGLADNEQFF
-	TRBJ2-7	TRBV7-2	-	15	TGTGCCAGCAGCTTATGGGATAGCGGTCCCTACGAGCAGTACTTC	CASSLWDSGPYEQYF
-	TRBJ2-7	TRBV6-5	-	14	TGTGCCAGCAGTTACTCGAGAAATCACTACGAGCAGTACTTC	CASSYSRNHYEQYF
-	TRBJ1-3	TRBV19	-	15	TGTGCCAGTAGTATACAGGGAAGATCTGGAAACACCATATATTTT	CASSIQGRSGNTIYF
-	TRBJ2-6	TRBV12-5	TRBD2	20	TGTGCTAGTGGTCCGGGACTAGCGGGGGGTTTTTTCTCTGGGGCCAACGTCCTGACTTTC	CASGPGLAGGFFSGANVLTF
few	TRBJ1-2	TRBV7-9	TRBD1	16	TGTGCCAGCAGCGCCCCCGACAGGGGTCACCTCTCCGGCTACACCTTC	CASSAPDRGHLSGYTF
-	TRBJ2-7	TRBV5-1	-	13	TGCGCCAGCAGCTTAGGAAGCGTTGGGGAGCAGTACTTC	CASSLGSVGEQYF
once	TRBJ2-2	TRBV3-1/TRBV3-2	TRBD2	15	TGTGCCAGCAGCCAAGCCGCGCGGGGGGGCGGGGAGCTGTTTTTT	CASSQAARGGGELFF
-	TRBJ2-7	TRBV19	-	12	TGTGCCAGTAGTCTGGGGGCGTCCGAGCAGTACTTC	CASSLGASEQYF
few	TRBJ1-2	TRBV29-1	-	11	TGCAGCGGCCAGGTAGCGGGTGGCTACACCTTC	CSGQVAGGYTF
-	TRBJ2-3	TRBV15	-	12	TGTGCCACCAGCAGGGCAACAGATACGCAGTATTTT	CATSRATDTQYF
-	TRBJ1-6	TRBV19	TRBD1	14	TGTGCCAGTAGTATCGGACAGGGGAATTCACCCCTCCACTTT	CASSIGQGNSPLHF
-	TRBJ2-5	TRBV6-5	TRBD2	16	TGTGCCAGCAGTTCCAGGCGGGGGGGGCCCCCAGAGACCCAGTACTTC	CASSSRRGGPPETQYF
-	TRBJ1-3	TRBV27	-	15	TGTGCCAGCAGTTTATCTTCGCAGGGTATAGACACCATATATTTT	CASSLSSQGIDTIYF
-	TRBJ2-5	TRBV5-4	TRBD1	16	TGTGCCAGCAGCTTGGGGGGGACAGCGAAACAAGAGACCCAGTACTTC	CASSLGGTAKQETQYF
-	TRBJ2-5	TRBV18	TRBD1	16	TGTGCCAGCTCACCTCCGGGACAGGGCCTGGGAGAGACCCAGTACTTC	CASSPPGQGLGETQYF
few	TRBJ1-2	TRBV19	TRBD1	14	TGTGCCAGTACCTCGACAGGGGGGAGGAAAGGCTACACCTTC	CASTSTGGRKGYTF
-	TRBJ2-5	TRBV24-1	-	15	TGTGCCACCAGTGCTCCCCGGGGGTTGGAAGAGACCCAGTACTTC	CATSAPRGLEETQYF
-	TRBJ1-5	TRBV19	TRBD1	16	TGTGCCAGTAGTTTACTACAGGGGGCTAGCAATCAGCCCCAGCATTTT	CASSLLQGASNQPQHF
-	TRBJ1-5	TRBV4-2	TRBD1	15	TGTGCCAGCAGCCAACGCAGGGGGCTCAATCAGCCCCAGCATTTT	CASSQRRGLNQPQHF
-	TRBJ1-1	TRBV7-9	-	13	TGTGCCAGCAGCTTAGCGCCGGACAGTGAAGCTTTCTTT	CASSLAPDSEAFF
-	TRBJ2-1	TRBV28	TRBD2	17	TGTGCCAGCAGGACTAGCGGGGGGACTCCCCGACACCAAGGGCAGTTCTTC	CASRTSGGTPRHQGQFF
-	TRBJ2-1	TRBV19	-	13	TGTGCCACGGCCCAACCCCCTCGGGATGAGCAGTTCTTC	CATAQPPRDEQFF
-	TRBJ1-1	TRBV29-1	-	12	TGCAGCGTAACACAGTCGAACACTGAAGCTTTCTTT	CSVTQSNTEAFF
-	TRBJ2-2	TRBV27	TRBD1	18	TGTGCCAGCAGTTCGCCAGGGGGCTTTAGGTCCGGAACCGGGGAGCTGTTTTTT	CASSSPGGFRSGTGELFF
-	TRBJ2-5	TRBV9	TRBD2	17	TGTGCCAGCAGCCCCCTGTCGGCTAGCGGCATCCAAGAGACCCAGTACTTC	CASSPLSASGIQETQYF
-	TRBJ1-1	TRBV5-8	-	15	TGTGCCAGCAGCTTGGCTACAGTTATGAACACTGAAGCTTTCTTT	CASSLATVMNTEAFF
once	TRBJ2-1	TRBV15	TRBD2	16	TGTGCCACCAGCAGAAGGTCTAGCGGGAGAAACAATGAGCAGTTCTTC	CATSRRSSGRNNEQFF
-	TRBJ1-4	TRBV9	-	15	TGTGCCAGCAGCGTCTCCGGGATTAGGGATGAAAAACTGTTTTTT	CASSVSGIRDEKLFF
-	TRBJ1-1	TRBV7-8	-	15	TGTGCCAGCAGCTTAGCGAACAGGGAAAGCACTGAAGCTTTCTTT	CASSLANRESTEAFF
-	TRBJ2-1	TRBV4-2	-	14	TGTGCCAGCAGCCAAGATGTCTCTTACAATGAGCAGTTCTTC	CASSQDVSYNEQFF
-	TRBJ1-6	TRBV14	-	15	TGTGCCAGCAGCCTAGCCCGGGGGGTCAATTCACCCCTCCACTTT	CASSLARGVNSPLHF
-	TRBJ2-5	TRBV2	TRBD1	14	TGTGCCAGCACCTCCGGGACAGGGGACGAGACCCAGTACTTC	CASTSGTGDETQYF
few	TRBJ2-3	TRBV15	TRBD1	15	TGTGCCACCAGCAGCGGTACAGGGGATGGAGATACGCAGTATTTT	CATSSGTGDGDTQYF
-	TRBJ1-4	TRBV10-3	-	14	TGTGCCACCCAATACAGGGCGAGAGTAGAAAAACTGTTTTTT	CATQYRARVEKLFF
-	TRBJ2-2	TRBV29-1	TRBD1	15	TGCAGCGTGAGTCCCGGGACAGGGGAGGCCGGGGAGCTGTTTTTT	CSVSPGTGEAGELFF
few	TRBJ1-5	TRBV4-2	TRBD1	16	TGTGCCAGCAGCCAAGTTTCGGGACAGGGAGGTCAGCCCCAGCATTTT	CASSQVSGQGGQPQHF